Below, one TCR beta chain is given with its context. The antigen this receptor binds is unknown. No base quality information exists; no much larger clone differs at one position. The donors were healthy, HIV-negative adults who had no recently reported acute infections or vaccinations. Every donor was a Caucasian adult residing in Nashville, Tennessee, USA. Magnetic negative selection was used to enrich CD4+ T cells, after which naive cells were positively selected on CD45RA and the negative fraction became the memory subset. Blood was collected by leukapheresis, and PBMCs were isolated by Ficoll-Histopaque density gradient centrifugation and then cryopreserved in liquid nitrogen vapor phase. Analytical flow cytometry was used to check the purity and quantity of each magnetically sorted T cell population. Genomic DNA was isolated from each sorted fraction and quantified by UV absorbance on a Nanodrop 2000c.

The CDR3 holds 15 amino acids from the cysteine to the phenylalanine. Only the CDR3 DNA is retained, 45 bases long and in frame from the first base. V ends up 6 bases short and J 4 bases short, with an unmatched junction base count of 9. According to the germline V gene, CDR1 reads SGHRS and CDR2 reads YFSETQ. These data originate in a study of shared clonotypes between healthy human individuals (TCRdb year 2020). Turning to the overall study: The cohort comprised a couple of women and a few men aged 18 to 49 years. For each donor, CD4 naive and CD4 memory were each given three plates, CD8 naive was given two plates, and CD8 memory was given one plate. The study deeply sequenced blood TCR repertoires of several healthy adults to estimate repertoire size and the extent of clonotype sharing between individuals. Different laboratories and diverse techniques were used to prepare libraries and sequence TCR repertoires, to increase sequencing depth and limit assay-specific biases. Each donor's leukapheresis produced roughly between roughly 0.9 and 9 billion PBMCs. Study-level results and caveats: Sharing across a few donors was observed for around 5% of naive CD4, over 3% of naive CD8, over 2% of memory CD4, and roughly 0.4% of memory CD8 clonotypes. Clonotypes shared by all four sorted-subset donors showed higher generation probabilities than non-shared clonotypes. Estimated clonotype richness was generally larger for naive than for memory subsets. The small number of donors limited the genetic and exposure-history diversity represented. Pairwise subsampling led to the expectation that sequencing depth would affect the degree of clonotype sharing among donors. Sampling was limited to blood, and TCR repertoires in tissue likely differ from TCR repertoires in blood. Incomplete sequencing was indicated by rarefaction of sorted-subset datasets, despite the large sequencing depth.

Using the deep immunoSEQ assay, multiplex PCR amplified TCR CDR3 regions from genomic DNA. Genomic DNA extracted from each cell subset was distributed evenly over all wells of several immunoSEQ 96-well plates, and each plate served as one replicate. For sorted subsets, about 220 ng of genomic DNA, equivalent to 25,000 to 35,000 T cell genomes, went into each replicate PCR. The purified libraries were quantified using a Qubit 3.0 fluorometer, sized with a Bioanalyzer 2100, and then quantified again using the KAPA Library Quantification kit. A separate single-read 150-cycle Illumina NextSeq 550 flow cell was used to sequence each immunoSEQ 96-well plate. Regarding the original processing steps: Because the immunoSEQ output included only junctional sequences and no quality scores, the filtering could not be the same as the filtering used for full-length reads. To assign V/J genes and CDR3, sequences were annotated against IMGT germline references using PyIR, a Python wrapper for IgBLAST v1.9. Reads were removed for weak V/J assignments (E-value above 1e-6), missing CDR3, stop codons, out-of-frame junctions, or ambiguous translated residues. V3J clonotypes were defined by identical inferred V gene, J gene, and CDR3 amino acid sequence. Percentage overlap between repertoires was computed as shared unique clonotypes divided by the size of the smaller repertoire. RTK rarefaction, the Chao1 estimator, and Recon v2.1 estimates of unobserved clonotypes were used to assess repertoire richness. Generation probabilities were computed with OLGA for all TCRbeta clonotypes obtained by the gDNA method from a few donors. In TCRdb, the immuneACCESS table is reduced to in-frame sequences with V and J assigned. These tables do not hold every clone; where another copy was compared, an unresolved V gene accounts for under half, and the others remain unexplained. That table gives V, J and clone size, and the DNA gave D and trimming. The sample profile shows about 2.4 million clones; 93% of them were found once. The ten largest account for around 0.4% of the sample.

This clonotype originated in a man younger than 30 in good health. Some clones in this sample may be carry-over from other donors' samples. The rearrangement joined TRBV5-1 to TRBJ2-3, with 9 bases in between that match TRBD2. Sequencing was carried out using naive CD4+ T cells from PBMCs. The sample's cell subset or site, from its label and the paper: CD45RA+ positively selected. This receptor carries the CDR3 CASTPGAGGPDTQYF. The DNA reads as follows: TGCGCCAGCACCCCTGGGGCGGGGGGGCCAGATACGCAGTATTTT.